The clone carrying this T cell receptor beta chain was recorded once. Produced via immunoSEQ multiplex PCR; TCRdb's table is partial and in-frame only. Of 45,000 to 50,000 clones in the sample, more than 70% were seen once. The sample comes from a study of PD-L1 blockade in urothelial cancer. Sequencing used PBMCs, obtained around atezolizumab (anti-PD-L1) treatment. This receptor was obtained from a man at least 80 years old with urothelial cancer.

CDR3 amino acids: CASGRQAWEQYF. CDR3 DNA: TGTGCTAGTGGTCGACAGGCGTGGGAGCAGTACTTC. The chain employs TRBV12-5 and TRBJ2-7, with a possible D match to TRBD1 (6 bases). Between the trimmed V and J ends, which lost 5 bases and 7 bases, there was a span of 12 bases. Germline V gene sequence: CDR1 LGHNT, CDR2 FRNRAP. The length of the CDR3 is 12 residues.